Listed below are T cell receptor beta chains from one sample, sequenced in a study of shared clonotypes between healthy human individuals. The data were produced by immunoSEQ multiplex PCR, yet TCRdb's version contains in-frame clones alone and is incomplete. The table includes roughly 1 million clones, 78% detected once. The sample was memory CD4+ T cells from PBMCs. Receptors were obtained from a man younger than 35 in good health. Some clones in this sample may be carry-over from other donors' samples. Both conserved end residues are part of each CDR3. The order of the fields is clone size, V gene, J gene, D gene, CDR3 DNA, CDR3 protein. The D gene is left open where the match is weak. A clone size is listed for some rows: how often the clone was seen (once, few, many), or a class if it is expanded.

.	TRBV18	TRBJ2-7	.	TGTGCCAGCTCACCTACCGCAGGGTACGAGCAGTACTTC	CASSPTAGYEQYF
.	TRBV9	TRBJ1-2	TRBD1	TGTGCCAGCAGCCCGGCTGGGACAGGGGTCTATGGCTACACCTTC	CASSPAGTGVYGYTF
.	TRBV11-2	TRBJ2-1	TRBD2	TGTGCCAGCAGCTCAGACCGACTAGCGGGAGTGGTTAATGAGCAGTTCTTC	CASSSDRLAGVVNEQFF
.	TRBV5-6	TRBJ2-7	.	TGTGCCAGCAGCTTGTCGGGCCGGGAGCAGTACTTC	CASSLSGREQYF
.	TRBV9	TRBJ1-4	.	TGTGCCAGCAGCGCCGGAGGTACTAATGAAAAACTGTTTTTT	CASSAGGTNEKLFF
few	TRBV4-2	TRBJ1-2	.	TGTGCCAGCAGCCAAGGGCAGGGGAGCTATGGCTACACCTTC	CASSQGQGSYGYTF
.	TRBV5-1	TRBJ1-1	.	TGCGCCAGCAGCAGGGCGAACACTGAAGCTTTCTTT	CASSRANTEAFF
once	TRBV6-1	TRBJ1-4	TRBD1	TGTGCCAGCAGTGAAGGGGGAACAGGGGCCAGGGAAAAACTGTTTTTT	CASSEGGTGAREKLFF
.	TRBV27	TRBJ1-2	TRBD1	TGTGCCAGCAGATTACAGGGGGTGGACTATGGCTACACCTTC	CASRLQGVDYGYTF
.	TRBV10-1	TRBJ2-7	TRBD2	TGCGCCAGCAGTGAGTCAATACTAGCGGGAGCCTACGAGCAGTACTTC	CASSESILAGAYEQYF
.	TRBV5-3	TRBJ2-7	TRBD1	TGTGCCAGAAGCTTGGACTGGTCAACAGGGGCCAGCTCCTACGAGCAGTACTTC	CARSLDWSTGASSYEQYF
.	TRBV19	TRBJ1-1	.	TGTGCCAGTAGTATTGTGGGGTACACTGAAGCTTTCTTT	CASSIVGYTEAFF
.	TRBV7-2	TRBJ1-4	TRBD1	TGTGCCAGCAGCGTAACCGGGACAGGGTATGAAAAACTGTTTTTT	CASSVTGTGYEKLFF
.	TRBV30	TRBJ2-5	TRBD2	TGTGCCTGGAGTGTACGGGTCTTGGGGCTAGCGGGACTCCAAGAGACCCAGTACTTC	CAWSVRVLGLAGLQETQYF
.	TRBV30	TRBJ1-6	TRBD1	TGTGCCTGGAGTTTCACGGGACAGGGCCCTCGGGCCCTCCACTTT	CAWSFTGQGPRALHF
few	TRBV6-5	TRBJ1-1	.	TGTGCCAGCAGTCCCCCCGGGTATACTGAAGCTTTCTTT	CASSPPGYTEAFF
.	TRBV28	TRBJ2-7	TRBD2	TGTGCCAGTATCGACCGGGGGGGAAGGACCTACGAGCAGTACTTC	CASIDRGGRTYEQYF
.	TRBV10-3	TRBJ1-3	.	TGTGCCATCAGTGAAGGGACCCAGGGAGGAAACACCATATATTTT	CAISEGTQGGNTIYF
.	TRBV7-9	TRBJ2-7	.	TGTGCCAGCAGCTTAGCGCGGAGGGACCATTCCTACGAGCAGTACTTC	CASSLARRDHSYEQYF
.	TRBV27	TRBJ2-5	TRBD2	TGTGCCAGCAGTTTCTACCATTCCGGACTAGCTATCGGTCCTGAGACCCAGTACTTC	CASSFYHSGLAIGPETQYF
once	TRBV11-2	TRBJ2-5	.	TGTGCCAGCAGCGGAGGACGGCAAGAGACCCAGTACTTC	CASSGGRQETQYF
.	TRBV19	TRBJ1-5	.	TGTGCCAGTAGTATCGCGGGGGATACGCAGCATTTT	CASSIAGDTQHF
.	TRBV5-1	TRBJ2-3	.	TGCGCCAGCAGCGTCATCCGGAGCACAGATACGCAGTATTTT	CASSVIRSTDTQYF
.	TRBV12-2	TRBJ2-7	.	TGTGCAAGTCGCTTAGATGGCGGGAGCTCCTACGAGCAGTACTTC	CASRLDGGSSYEQYF
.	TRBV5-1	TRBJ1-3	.	TGCGCCAGCAGCTTAGGACCGAGCTCTGGAAACACCATATATTTT	CASSLGPSSGNTIYF
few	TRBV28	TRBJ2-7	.	TGTGCCAGCAGTTTATTACGTGAGCAGTACTTC	CASSLLREQYF
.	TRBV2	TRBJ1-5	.	TGTGCCAGCAGTGATGTGGGCCCCCAGGGCAATCAGCCCCAGCATTTT	CASSDVGPQGNQPQHF
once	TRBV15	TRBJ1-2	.	TGTGCCACCAGCAGAGATTTTAGGCAGGGTAACTATGGCTACACCTTC	CATSRDFRQGNYGYTF
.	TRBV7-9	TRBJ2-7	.	TGTGCCAGCAGGGTTAGCGGAAGCTCCTACGAGCAGTACTTC	CASRVSGSSYEQYF
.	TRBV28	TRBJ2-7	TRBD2	TGTGCCAGCAGTTCCGTAGCGGGAGGAACCTACGAGCAGTACTTC	CASSSVAGGTYEQYF
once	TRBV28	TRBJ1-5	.	TGTGCCAGCAGTCCATGGGGTCAGCCCCAGCATTTT	CASSPWGQPQHF
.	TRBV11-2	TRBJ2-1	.	TGTGCCAGCAGCTTAATCGTTTCTGGCACGAGCTCCTACAATGAGCAGTTCTTC	CASSLIVSGTSSYNEQFF
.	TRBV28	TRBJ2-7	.	TGTGCCAGCAGTTTTTCACTAAACGAGCAGTACTTC	CASSFSLNEQYF
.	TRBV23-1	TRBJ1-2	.	TGCGCCAGCAGTCAATCGGGTCATCGGGGGCGTAACTATGGCTACACCTTC	CASSQSGHRGRNYGYTF
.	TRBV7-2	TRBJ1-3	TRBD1	TGTGCCAGCAGCCTTACAGGGGGCTTCGAAGGAAACACCATATATTTT	CASSLTGGFEGNTIYF
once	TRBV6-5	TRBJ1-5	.	TGTGCCAGCAGTTACTCGTTTAGCAATCAGCCCCAGCATTTT	CASSYSFSNQPQHF
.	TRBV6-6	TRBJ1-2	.	TGTGCCAGCAGTTCGCAGTATGGCTACACCTTC	CASSSQYGYTF
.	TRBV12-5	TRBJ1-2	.	TGTGCTAGTGGCTCAAACGCAGGGGCCACCGGGGGCTACACCTTC	CASGSNAGATGGYTF
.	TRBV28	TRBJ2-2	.	TGTGCCAGCAGTTCCAGGGTTTCGAACACCGGGGAGCTGTTTTTT	CASSSRVSNTGELFF
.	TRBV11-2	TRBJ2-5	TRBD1	TGTGCCAGCAGAGCCCAGACAGGGGGCCAAGAGACCCAGTACTTC	CASRAQTGGQETQYF